This T cell receptor (beta chain) was identified during a study of blood T cells in healthy people across ages. At the level of the study: The capture of about one barcoded beta molecule per two T cells was achieved by template switching. Study conclusions and caveats: Diversity was estimated from one million T cells, and these estimates were considered underestimates.

Germline V gene sequence: CDR1 ENHRY, CDR2 SYGVKD. The CDR3 is 13 amino acids. Trimming cost V 5 bases and J 1 base; bases outside gene matches: 1. For this clonotype: Its specificity is not known.

PCR was performed a second time for about 7 to 12 cycles using a sample-barcoded 5' primer and a J-beta primer mix. From the 5' RACE reads, TCRdb called clonotypes with MiXCR, one entry per CDR3 protein. The sample lists around 750,000 distinct CDR3 sequences, roughly 53% seen once, with around 40% in the top ten. The TCR comes from a man aged 80 or over in good health. The source material was blood. This chain connects TRBV10-3 to TRBJ2-7; 8 bases line up with TRBD2. CDR3 protein: CAISSGGSYEQYF. The CDR3 DNA reads TGTGCCATCAGTAGCGGGGGTTCCTACGAGCAGTACTTC.